This TCR beta chain was sequenced in a study of T-cell reconstitution after alpha-beta-depleted transplantation in children. Germline lookup yields CDR1 SGHRS and CDR2 YFSETQ. This CDR3 is 14 amino acids long. Trimming removed 1 base at V and 7 bases at J, with 12 bases between. Construction of the TCRbeta library involved unique molecular identifiers. TCRdb processed the PCR reads anew with MiXCR; each CDR3 protein has one entry. The sample lists roughly 500,000 distinct CDR3 sequences, around 19% seen once, with 3% to 4% in the top ten. A few counts support this clonotype. The TCR sequence derives from a human donor who donated a stem cell graft to a child with acute lymphoblastic leukemia. This chain joins TRBV5-1 and TRBJ2-1; perhaps TRBD2 as D (6 bases). Here the sequenced sample was PBMCs from the stem cell graft donor, taken from the stem cell graft. The CDR3 DNA reads as TGCGCCAGCAGCTTGCAAGGGGAGGATAATGAGCAGTTCTTC. This gives the protein CASSLQGEDNEQFF.